This is a list of T cell receptor beta chains from one sample in a study of shared clonotypes between healthy human individuals. Profiling relied on immunoSEQ multiplex PCR, and the TCRdb table lists in-frame clones only, not all of them. Of around 1.6 million clones detected, approximately 98% appear once; the ten largest clones hold roughly 0.4%. The sample was naive CD4+ T cells sorted from blood. The receptors derive from a man aged 25 to 40 in good health. Each CDR3 is given with its conserved first and last residue. Fields, in order: clone size, D gene, CDR3 length, J gene, V gene, CDR3 DNA, CDR3 protein. D genes are given only for firm matches. Expanded clones are given a class, and other clones once, few, many or no size at all.

size: .
D: TRBD1
length: 15
J: TRBJ2-1
V: TRBV18
DNA: TGTGCCAGCTCACCCCCGGGACAGGGGACCAATGAGCAGTTCTTC
CDR3: CASSPPGQGTNEQFF

size: .
D: TRBD2
length: 15
J: TRBJ2-3
V: TRBV6-5
DNA: TGTGCCAGCAGGTCGACTAGCGGGAGCAGAGATACGCAGTATTTT
CDR3: CASRSTSGSRDTQYF

size: .
D: .
length: 15
J: TRBJ2-3
V: TRBV29-1
DNA: TGCAGCGTTGAAGACCCCGGGACCCGCACAGATACGCAGTATTTT
CDR3: CSVEDPGTRTDTQYF

size: .
D: .
length: 15
J: TRBJ2-7
V: TRBV25-1
DNA: TGTGCCAGCAGTGACGATCGAAAGTTCGGCTACGAGCAGTACTTC
CDR3: CASSDDRKFGYEQYF

size: .
D: .
length: 14
J: TRBJ2-5
V: TRBV2
DNA: TGTGCCAGCGCGTCCCGTAAGGAGGTTGAGACCCAGTACTTC
CDR3: CASASRKEVETQYF

size: .
D: .
length: 16
J: TRBJ2-3
V: TRBV5-4
DNA: TGTGCCAGCAGCTTGCCCCGGGCCCTAAGCACAGATACGCAGTATTTT
CDR3: CASSLPRALSTDTQYF

size: .
D: .
length: 14
J: TRBJ2-1
V: TRBV18
DNA: TGTGCCAGCTCACCACTTACAAAGAACAATGAGCAGTTCTTC
CDR3: CASSPLTKNNEQFF

size: .
D: .
length: 13
J: TRBJ2-2
V: TRBV2
DNA: TGTGCCAGCACGGTTTCGAACACCGGGGAGCTGTTTTTT
CDR3: CASTVSNTGELFF

size: .
D: .
length: 14
J: TRBJ2-2
V: TRBV14
DNA: TGTGCCAGCAGCCAGGTCCTTGACACCGGGGAGCTGTTTTTT
CDR3: CASSQVLDTGELFF

size: .
D: TRBD2
length: 16
J: TRBJ2-1
V: TRBV27
DNA: TGTGCCAGCAGTTTATGGCTAGCGGGAACCTACAATGAGCAGTTCTTC
CDR3: CASSLWLAGTYNEQFF

size: .
D: .
length: 14
J: TRBJ2-4
V: TRBV5-4
DNA: TGTGCCAGCAGCTTGGCTGGGGGCCCGGACATTCAGTACTTC
CDR3: CASSLAGGPDIQYF

size: .
D: .
length: 15
J: TRBJ2-3
V: TRBV5-6
DNA: TGTGCCAGCAGCTTGGGTGGGAAAACCACAGATACGCAGTATTTT
CDR3: CASSLGGKTTDTQYF

size: .
D: .
length: 12
J: TRBJ1-5
V: TRBV19
DNA: TGTGCCAGCCGGGACCTCAATCAGCCCCAGCATTTT
CDR3: CASRDLNQPQHF

size: .
D: TRBD1
length: 14
J: TRBJ1-3
V: TRBV5-1
DNA: TGCGCCACCGGCACAGGGGACTCCGGAAACACCATATATTTT
CDR3: CATGTGDSGNTIYF

size: once
D: TRBD1
length: 14
J: TRBJ2-7
V: TRBV10-3
DNA: TGTGCCATCAGCGAGAGGGACAGGATCTACGAGCAGTACTTC
CDR3: CAISERDRIYEQYF

size: .
D: TRBD1
length: 14
J: TRBJ2-1
V: TRBV28
DNA: TGTGCCAGCAGCCTCACCCCGGGACAGTGGGAGCAGTTCTTC
CDR3: CASSLTPGQWEQFF

size: .
D: .
length: 18
J: TRBJ2-1
V: TRBV9
DNA: TGTGCCAGCAGCGTAAGCCCGGTTGGCAGGGCGGGAAACAATGAGCAGTTCTTC
CDR3: CASSVSPVGRAGNNEQFF

size: once
D: TRBD1
length: 14
J: TRBJ2-7
V: TRBV30
DNA: TGTGCCTGGAGTGTGGGGACAGGGGAGTACGAGCAGTACTTC
CDR3: CAWSVGTGEYEQYF

size: .
D: TRBD2
length: 16
J: TRBJ2-7
V: TRBV6-1
DNA: TGTGCCAGCAGTGAGGGAGGGGCCCTGTTCTCCTACGAGCAGTACTTC
CDR3: CASSEGGALFSYEQYF

size: .
D: .
length: 13
J: TRBJ2-2
V: TRBV29-1
DNA: TGCAGCGTGGTCCCCAAGAACACCGGGGAGCTGTTTTTT
CDR3: CSVVPKNTGELFF

size: .
D: .
length: 12
J: TRBJ2-5
V: TRBV18
DNA: TGTGCCAGCTCAACAGGGTGGGAGACCCAGTACTTC
CDR3: CASSTGWETQYF

size: once
D: .
length: 15
J: TRBJ1-4
V: TRBV9
DNA: TGTGCCAGCAGCCCTCGACCCCAATCTGGTGAAAAACTGTTTTTT
CDR3: CASSPRPQSGEKLFF

size: once
D: .
length: 16
J: TRBJ2-1
V: TRBV9
DNA: TGTGCCAGCAGCGTAGGGACGAATCCCCGATACAATGAGCAGTTCTTC
CDR3: CASSVGTNPRYNEQFF

size: .
D: TRBD2
length: 16
J: TRBJ2-7
V: TRBV5-6
DNA: TGTGCCAGCAGCTTGGAAGGTAGCGGGAGGGGTTACGAGCAGTACTTC
CDR3: CASSLEGSGRGYEQYF

size: .
D: .
length: 16
J: TRBJ2-1
V: TRBV7-9
DNA: TGTGCCAGCAGCAGCCAGTTTGGGGCCCCGGGGACTGAGCAGTTCTTC
CDR3: CASSSQFGAPGTEQFF

size: .
D: .
length: 14
J: TRBJ2-7
V: TRBV11-2
DNA: TGTGCCAGCAGCCTCCCCAGCCGCACTTACGAGCAGTACTTC
CDR3: CASSLPSRTYEQYF

size: .
D: .
length: 16
J: TRBJ1-1
V: TRBV2
DNA: TGTGCCAGCAGTGAAGCGCTTATCGGCGGTTACACTGAAGCTTTCTTT
CDR3: CASSEALIGGYTEAFF

size: .
D: TRBD2
length: 11
J: TRBJ2-1
V: TRBV29-1
DNA: TGCAGCGTAGAGACCGGGACTATAGGGTTCTTC
CDR3: CSVETGTIGFF

size: .
D: TRBD1
length: 15
J: TRBJ1-1
V: TRBV7-9
DNA: TGTGCCAGCAGCCTACCCACAGGGGGCATCACTGAAGCTTTCTTT
CDR3: CASSLPTGGITEAFF

size: .
D: TRBD2
length: 17
J: TRBJ2-3
V: TRBV7-7
DNA: TGTGCCAGCAGCTTGTCACTAGCGGGAAAGTTCACAGATACGCAGTATTTT
CDR3: CASSLSLAGKFTDTQYF

size: .
D: TRBD2
length: 17
J: TRBJ2-1
V: TRBV4-1
DNA: TGCGCCAGCAGCCAAGATGAAACTAGCGGGAGAATCAATGAGCAGTTCTTC
CDR3: CASSQDETSGRINEQFF

size: .
D: .
length: 15
J: TRBJ2-3
V: TRBV28
DNA: TGTGCCAGCACCCGGGGGACCAGGGGAACAGATACGCAGTATTTT
CDR3: CASTRGTRGTDTQYF